This TCR beta chain was obtained from a study of blood T cells in healthy people across ages. Alongside a J-beta primer mix, a sample-barcoded 5' primer served in a second PCR lasting roughly 6 to 11 cycles. A single record per CDR3 protein comes from TCRdb applying MiXCR to the 5' RACE reads. The sample shows around 1.1 million distinct CDR3 sequences, less than 45% of them seen only once. This clonotype occurred a few times. Losses at the gene ends were 1 base for V and 3 bases for J; bases not matched to a gene: 5. This CDR3 is built from 14 residues. Germline V gives CDR1 DFQATT, CDR2 SNEGSKA (reference sequence).

V gene TRBV20-1 combines with J gene TRBJ2-7, with 8 bases aligning to TRBD1. This clonotype was obtained from a man between 18 and 29 years old in good health. The sequenced material came from blood. The CDR3 spells CSARARTGYYEQYF. CDR3 bases: TGCAGTGCTAGAGCCCGGACAGGGTACTACGAGCAGTACTTC.